Listed here are 9 T cell receptor beta chains from one sample, sequenced in a study of early T cells in non-severe SARS-CoV-2 infection. One entry per CDR3 protein results from TCRdb running MiXCR on the 5' RACE reads. Among tens of thousands of distinct CDR3 sequences, over 9% were seen once, and the ten largest hold approximately 1.6%. Sequencing was done on a sample of whole blood. These receptors were taken from an adult who was a healthcare worker with PCR-confirmed SARS-CoV-2 infection or an uninfected control (not recorded which).

This clonotype showed up many times. The V gene is TRBV7-6, the J gene TRBJ2-1, with D possibly TRBD1 on 6 matching bases. The ends were cut back, 9 bases at V and 7 bases at J, with 13 bases in the middle. This CDR3 spans 12 amino acids. CDR1 and CDR2 (germline): SGHVS, FNYEAQ. CDR3 residues: CASAGVKNEQFF. CDR3 nucleotides: TGTGCCAGTGCAGGGGTGAAGAATGAGCAGTTCTTC.

This clonotype appeared a few times. V and J are TRBV12-3 or TRBV12-4 and TRBJ1-5, with D maybe TRBD1 (6 bases). The V end lost 4 bases, the J end lost 7 bases, and 14 bases lay between the germline ends. CDR3 length: 14 residues. CDR3 nucleotide sequence: TGTGCCAGCAGTTACAGGGATATGGAACAGCCCCAGCATTTT. Translation: CASSYRDMEQPQHF.

This clonotype was seen a few times. The gene calls are TRBV7-2 and TRBJ2-3, with a possible D match to TRBD2 (6 bases). Germline CDR1 and CDR2: SGHTA and FQGNSA. V was cut by 2 bases and J by 3 bases, with 12 bases left in between. This CDR3 contains 15 residues. The CDR3 DNA sequence: TGTGCCAGCAGCTTATTGGTCGGGGGAACAGATACGCAGTATTTT. This encodes CASSLLVGGTDTQYF.

This clonotype turned up a few times. The V call is TRBV20-1, the J call TRBJ1-4, with D possibly matching TRBD1 (5 bases). The germline gives CDR1 DFQATT, CDR2 SNEGSKA (reference sequence). This CDR3 contains 14 residues. The V end lost 0 bases, the J end lost 5 bases, and 10 bases lay between the germline ends. CDR3: CSARDLRGNEKLFF. In DNA, the CDR3 is TGCAGTGCTAGAGATCTTCGGGGGAATGAAAAACTGTTTTTT.

This clonotype was counted at least ten times. The chain employs TRBV2 and TRBJ2-2; D is unresolved. The CDR3 runs 10 residues. Trimming removed 6 bases from V and 6 bases from J, with 2 bases in between. Germline V gene data show CDR1 as SNHLY and CDR2 as FYNNEI. The CDR3 region has the DNA TGTGCCAGCAGGGCCGGGGAGCTGTTTTTT. Translated, it gives CASRAGELFF. The variable domain in full, completed from reference TRBV2 and TRBJ2-2, reads EPEVTQTPSHQVTQMGQEVILRCVPISNHLYFYWYRQILGQKVEFLVSFYNNEISEKSEIFDDQFSVERPDGSNFTLKIRSTKLEDSAMYFCASRAGELFFGEGSRLTVL.

This clonotype was detected ten times or more. This chain links TRBV7-9 with TRBJ1-1, with 7 bases matching TRBD1. CDR1 is SEHNR and CDR2 is FQNEAQ in the germline V gene (reference sequence). Trimming removed 3 bases from V and 7 bases from J; junction bases left unmatched: 11. The CDR3 is 15 residues long. CDR3 in DNA: TGTGCCAGCAGCTTGGAAGGACAGGCCAGCAGTGAAGCTTTCTTT. As protein: CASSLEGQASSEAFF.

The rearrangement joins TRBV20-1 to TRBJ2-3; TRBD1 matches at 7 bases. CDR1 DFQATT and CDR2 SNEGSKA come from the germline V gene (reference sequence). The CDR3 runs to 15 residues. Trimming at V came to 6 bases and at J to 6 bases, leaving 15 bases not matched to a gene. The CDR3 DNA reads TGCAGTGCCAACCAAAGACAGGGAAGTTGGGATACGCAGTATTTT. Protein product: CSANQRQGSWDTQYF.

This clonotype was seen only a few times. The V and J genes are TRBV6-8 and TRBJ2-1, with 8 bases matching TRBD2. CDR3 length: 17 residues. The trim removed 5 bases at V and 0 bases at J, leaving 9 bases unmatched. Looked up from germline, CDR1 is MNHGY and CDR2 is SAAAGT. CDR3 sequence (DNA): TGTGCCAGCAGTCAAGAGGTCGCGGGGGGCTCCTACAATGAGCAGTTCTTC. This sequence encodes CASSQEVAGGSYNEQFF.

The V gene is TRBV19, the J gene TRBJ2-1; 7 bases map to TRBD2. The trim removed 4 bases at V and 8 bases at J, leaving 14 bases unmatched. The CDR3 has 16 residues. Germline loops: CDR1 LNHDA, CDR2 SQIVND (reference sequence). The CDR3 bases are TGTGCCAGTAGTAAAGGGGCGAGACTAGCTTCGCATGAGCAGTTCTTC. Its translation is CASSKGARLASHEQFF.